This T cell receptor (beta chain) was sequenced in a study of blood T cell repertoires in COVID-19. About the study: Collection of acute and convalescent COVID-19 samples took place in the United States, Italy and Spain.

Germline V CDR1 and CDR2: LNHDA, SQIVND (reference sequence). The CDR3 loop spans 12 amino acids. V shed 7 bases and J 4 bases; nucleotides not matched to a gene: 3. The assay was immunoSEQ multiplex PCR, and TCRdb's table has in-frame clones only and misses some. This table has over 75,000 clones, around 90% appearing once. The sequenced material came from peripheral blood. The clonotype comes from a human donor with active COVID-19. The donor label of this sample is uncertain. This chain joins TRBV19 and TRBJ1-2, with 7 bases that match TRBD1. The CDR3 bases are TGTGCCAGTATGGCAGGGGGCTATGGCTACACCTTC. Amino acid sequence: CASMAGGYGYTF.